Below are 21 T cell receptor beta chains sequenced from a single sample in a study of blood T cell repertoires in COVID-19. Generated by immunoSEQ multiplex PCR, the TCRdb table keeps only in-frame clones and is missing some. The top ten hold roughly 10% of the sample, which has 40,000 to 60,000 clones, about 63% seen once. Sequenced sample: peripheral blood. The receptors derive from a woman in her sixties or seventies with acute or convalescent COVID-19.

The chain links TRBV6-5 to TRBJ2-7, with D perhaps TRBD1 (6 bases). The CDR3 is made up of 11 amino acids. Germline V lookup: CDR1 MNHEY, CDR2 SVGAGI. V was clipped by 8 bases and J by 3 bases, with 8 bases between them. Written as DNA, the CDR3 is TGTGCCAGCGGACAGCTCTACGAGCAGTACTTC. Its translation is CASGQLYEQYF.

V and J are TRBV29-1 and TRBJ2-2; D uncertain. The CDR3 is 13 amino acids. Germline V gene sequence: CDR1 SQVTM, CDR2 ANQGSEA. V was cut by 7 bases and J by 6 bases, with 15 bases left in between. CDR3 region: CSGANVEPGELFF. The CDR3 DNA sequence: TGCAGCGGGGCAAACGTAGAACCCGGGGAGCTGTTTTTT.

V usage is TRBV4-1 and J usage is TRBJ1-6; D gene uncertain. V was clipped by 4 bases and J by 8 bases, with 9 bases between them. Germline lookup yields CDR1 MGHRA and CDR2 YSYEKL. This CDR3 comprises 13 residues. The CDR3 nucleotides are TGCGCCAGCAGCCCTAGGGAGGATTCACCCCTCCACTTT. Translation: CASSPREDSPLHF.

J is TRBJ2-7 and V is TRBV12-3 or TRBV12-4, with a tentative D call TRBD1 (5 bases). CDR3 length equals 13 residues. V was clipped by 1 base and J by 3 bases, with 7 bases between them. The CDR3 sequence is CASSLVGDYEQYF. In DNA form, the CDR3 reads TGTGCCAGCAGTTTAGTAGGGGACTACGAGCAGTACTTC.

The rearrangement joins TRBV28 to TRBJ1-2; D possibly corresponds to TRBD1 (6 bases). The CDR3 sequence is 19 residues long. Trimming removed 4 bases at V and 2 bases at J, with 26 bases between. The germline CDR1 and CDR2 sequences are MDHEN and SYDVKM. The CDR3 protein is CASSSLTLTGNRGNYGYTF. CDR3 nucleotide sequence: TGTGCCAGCAGTTCTCTAACGCTAACAGGGAATCGGGGCAACTATGGCTACACCTTC.

The DNA for the CDR3 is TGTGCCAGCAAAGGCGGGGGAGAGCAGTTCTTC. Translating it yields CASKGGGEQFF. The chain couples TRBV28 to TRBJ2-1, with 7 bases that match TRBD2. Germline V gene data show CDR1 as MDHEN and CDR2 as SYDVKM. The CDR3 contains 11 residues. With 7 bases clipped from V and 10 bases from J, the junction kept 4 bases outside the gene matches.

The rearrangement joins TRBV5-1 to TRBJ2-5; TRBD2 matches at 14 bases. This CDR3 has 17 residues. In germline, CDR1 is SGHRS, CDR2 YFSETQ. The V gene end was trimmed by 2 bases and the J gene end by 4 bases; junction bases not matched to a gene: 7. The CDR3: CASSFSGTSGSPETQYF. The CDR3 DNA reads TGCGCCAGCAGCTTCTCCGGGACTAGCGGGAGCCCAGAGACCCAGTACTTC.

This chain connects TRBV6-5 to TRBJ1-5, with D tentatively TRBD1 (5 bases). V was shortened by 6 bases and J by 0 bases, with 12 bases between the two germline ends. CDR3 size: 15 residues. Per germline, CDR1 MNHEY and CDR2 SVGAGI. The CDR3 protein is CASRTQEYSNQPQHF. CDR3 DNA sequence: TGTGCCAGCAGGACACAGGAGTATAGCAATCAGCCCCAGCATTTT.

Only a few counts were recorded for this clone. The V call is TRBV20-1, the J call TRBJ2-3; the D is unclear. Looked up from germline, CDR1 is DFQATT and CDR2 is SNEGSKA (reference sequence). Trimming took off 6 bases at V and 5 bases at J, with 9 bases between the two ends. This CDR3 spans 11 amino acids. CDR3 sequence (DNA): TGCAGTGCCCCTCCTTTAGATACGCAGTATTTT. Amino acids: CSAPPLDTQYF.

The chain uses TRBV5-5 and TRBJ2-1, with TRBD1 as a possible D gene (5 bases). The CDR3 runs 14 residues. Germline V gene sequence: CDR1 SGHKS, CDR2 YYEKEE (reference sequence). V lost 4 bases, J lost 1 base, and 9 bases lay in between. The CDR3 protein is CASSAQASYNEQFF. The CDR3 DNA reads as TGTGCCAGCAGCGCACAGGCTTCCTACAATGAGCAGTTCTTC. The full variable domain, its missing parts supplied by reference TRBV5-5 and TRBJ2-1, is DAGVTQSPTHLIKTRGQQVTLRCSPISGHKSVSWYQQVLGQGPQFIFQYYEKEERGRGNFPDRFSARQFPNYSSELNVNALLLGDSALYLCASSAQASYNEQFFGPGTRLTVL.

The chain recombines TRBV6-2 or TRBV6-3 with TRBJ1-5; 8 positions match TRBD1. The CDR3 is made up of 18 amino acids. The V and J ends lost 6 bases and 0 bases, in that order; junction bases with no gene match: 13. CDR1 and CDR2 from the germline V gene are MNHEY and SVGEGT. CDR3 protein: CASSRLGTGGYSNQPQHF. The CDR3, as DNA: TGTGCCAGCAGCCGGCTTGGGACAGGAGGATATAGCAATCAGCCCCAGCATTTT.

The CDR3 DNA sequence: TGTGCCACCAGCCCGGAGACAGGGGCTATCAACTATGGCTACACCTTC. Translation: CATSPETGAINYGYTF. The chain combines TRBV15 with TRBJ1-2; TRBD1 matches at 8 bases. The CDR3 consists of 16 residues. V lost 5 bases to trimming and J lost 2 bases; unmatched junction nucleotides: 10. Looked up from germline, CDR1 is LNHNV and CDR2 is YYDKDF (reference sequence). The full variable domain, its missing parts supplied by reference TRBV15 and TRBJ1-2, is DAMVIQNPRYQVTQFGKPVTLSCSQTLNHNVMYWYQQKSSQAPKLLFHYYDKDFNNEADTPDNFQSRRPNTSFCFLDIRSPGLGDTAMYLCATSPETGAINYGYTFGSGTRLTVV.

For the CDR3, the DNA is TGTGCCATCGCCCATGGGGGGGCGGACACCGGGGAGCTGTTTTTT. This sequence encodes CAIAHGGADTGELFF. This chain uses TRBV10-3 with TRBJ2-2, with D maybe TRBD2 (7 bases). Germline values: CDR1 ENHRY, CDR2 SYGVKD. CDR3 size: 15 residues. V was trimmed by 8 bases and J by 3 bases, leaving 16 bases between them.

This chain connects TRBV6-5 to TRBJ1-1; D call uncertain. Germline V gene data show CDR1 as MNHEY and CDR2 as SVGAGI. There are 14 residues in the CDR3. Trimming cost V 7 bases and J 5 bases, with 17 bases left between them. CDR3 amino acids: CASNLLLAGTEAFF. CDR3 DNA sequence: TGTGCCAGCAACCTCCTTTTAGCGGGGACTGAAGCTTTCTTT.

The J gene is TRBJ2-5, the V gene TRBV4-2, with 9 positions matching TRBD2. Trimming took 4 bases from V and 5 from J; bases not matched to a gene: 20. Germline V lookup: CDR1 LGHNA, CDR2 YNFKEQ. CDR3 length: 19 residues. In DNA, the CDR3 is TGTGCCAGCAGCCCCCAGGCCAGGTGGCGGGAGGGTTTTCGGGAGACCCAGTACTTC. Protein product: CASSPQARWREGFRETQYF.

The genes are TRBV7-9 and TRBJ1-3, with D perhaps matching TRBD1 (5 bases). CDR1 is SEHNR, CDR2 FQNEAQ, per germline (reference sequence). Trimming left V 5 bases short and J 2 bases short, with 13 bases between. CDR3 length: 15 amino acids. The CDR3 spells CASSLQDTTGNTIYF. The CDR3 DNA follows: TGTGCCAGCAGCCTACAGGACACGACTGGAAACACCATATATTTT.

The chain combines TRBV15 with TRBJ2-1; 10 bases fit TRBD1. V dropped 3 bases and J dropped 12; count of bases not matched to a gene: 11. This CDR3 is built from 15 residues. Germline CDR1 reads LNHNV; CDR2 reads YYDKDF (reference sequence). The chain's CDR3 is CATSRLPTGGLLQFF. CDR3 bases: TGTGCCACCAGCAGGCTACCGACAGGGGGCCTCTTGCAGTTCTTC.

The J gene is TRBJ2-7, the V gene TRBV28, with D perhaps TRBD2 (5 bases). Trimming took 3 bases from V and 0 from J, leaving 15 bases between them. This CDR3 region has 16 residues. The germline gives CDR1 MDHEN, CDR2 SYDVKM. In DNA, the CDR3 is TGTGCCAGCAGTTTCTCCCTCGCGGGCCTCTCCTACGAGCAGTACTTC. It encodes CASSFSLAGLSYEQYF.

J is TRBJ1-4 and V is TRBV5-5; D gene uncertain. Germline assignment: CDR1 SGHKS and CDR2 YYEKEE (reference sequence). This CDR3 is 14 amino acids long. The V gene lost 2 bases and the J gene lost 8 bases, with 13 bases spanning the gap. CDR3 DNA sequence: TGTGCCAGCAGCTTTACGAGGTTGGAAGAAAAACTGTTTTTT. Its protein product is CASSFTRLEEKLFF.

The gene calls are TRBV19 and TRBJ1-4; D call uncertain. Between the trimmed V and J ends, which lost 4 bases and 7 bases, there was a span of 13 bases. Germline V gene lookup returns CDR1 LNHDA and CDR2 SQIVND (reference sequence). The CDR3 loop spans 14 amino acids. DNA of the CDR3: TGTGCCAGTAGTACACTTCAGGAGGCTGAAAAACTGTTTTTT. Translating gives CASSTLQEAEKLFF.

The chain uses TRBV6-5 and TRBJ2-5; 7 nucleotides line up with TRBD1. CDR1 and CDR2 from the germline V gene are MNHEY and SVGAGI. The CDR3 spans 14 residues. V lost 7 bases to trimming and J lost 5 bases; unmatched junction nucleotides: 10. CDR3 nucleotide sequence: TGTGCCAGCATTCGACAGGGTCTTTGGGAGACCCAGTACTTC. Residues: CASIRQGLWETQYF.